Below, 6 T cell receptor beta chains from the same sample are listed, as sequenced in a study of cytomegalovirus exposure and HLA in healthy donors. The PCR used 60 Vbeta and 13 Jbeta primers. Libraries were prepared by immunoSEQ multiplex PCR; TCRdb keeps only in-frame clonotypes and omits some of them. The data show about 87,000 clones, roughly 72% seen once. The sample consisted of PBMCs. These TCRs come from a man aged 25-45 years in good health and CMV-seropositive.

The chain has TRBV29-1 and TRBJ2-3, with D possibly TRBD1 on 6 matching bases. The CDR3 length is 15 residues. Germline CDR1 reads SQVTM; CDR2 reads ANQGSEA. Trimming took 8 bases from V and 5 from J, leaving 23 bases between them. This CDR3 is CSPPWGRVWEDTQYF. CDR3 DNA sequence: TGCAGCCCCCCCTGGGGGCGGGTATGGGAAGATACGCAGTATTTT.

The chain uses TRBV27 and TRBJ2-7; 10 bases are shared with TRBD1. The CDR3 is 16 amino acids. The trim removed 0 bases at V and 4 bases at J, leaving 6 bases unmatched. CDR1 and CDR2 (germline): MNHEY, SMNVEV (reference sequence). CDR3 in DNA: TGTGCCAGCAGTTTATCCGGGACAGGGGTTCCATACGAGCAGTACTTC. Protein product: CASSLSGTGVPYEQYF.

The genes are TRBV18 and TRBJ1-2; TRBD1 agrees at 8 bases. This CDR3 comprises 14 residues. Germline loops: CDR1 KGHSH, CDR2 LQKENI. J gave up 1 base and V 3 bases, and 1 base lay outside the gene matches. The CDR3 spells CASSPGQDNYGYTF. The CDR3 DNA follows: TGTGCCAGCTCACCGGGACAGGATAACTATGGCTACACCTTC.

CDR3 sequence (DNA): TGTGCCAGCAGCTTGGGTCCCATTTTGCAGGGGAACTATGGCTACACCTTC. It specifies CASSLGPILQGNYGYTF. The V gene is TRBV5-4, the J gene TRBJ1-2; D may be TRBD1 (6 bases). The CDR3 is 17 amino acids. The V gene lost 0 bases and the J gene lost 2 bases, with 17 bases spanning the gap. Germline CDR1 and CDR2: SGHNT and YYREEE (reference sequence).

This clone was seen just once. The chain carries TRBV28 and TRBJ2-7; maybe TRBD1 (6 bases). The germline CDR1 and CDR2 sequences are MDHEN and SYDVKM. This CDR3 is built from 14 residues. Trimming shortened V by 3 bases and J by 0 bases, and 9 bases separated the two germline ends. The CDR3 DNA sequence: TGTGCCAGCAGTTTGTGGGGGCCCTCCTACGAGCAGTACTTC. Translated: CASSLWGPSYEQYF.

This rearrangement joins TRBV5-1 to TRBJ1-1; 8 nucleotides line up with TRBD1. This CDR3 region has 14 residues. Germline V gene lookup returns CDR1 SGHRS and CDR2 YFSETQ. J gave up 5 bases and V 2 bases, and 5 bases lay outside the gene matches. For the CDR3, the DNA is TGCGCCAGCAGCTTAGGACAGGGTCTAACTGAAGCTTTCTTT. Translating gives CASSLGQGLTEAFF.